This T cell receptor (beta chain) was sequenced in a study of blood T cell repertoires in COVID-19. Looking at the study overall: Spain, Italy and the United States supplied samples that represented acute and convalescent COVID-19.

CDR1 and CDR2 (germline): LNHDA, SQIVND (reference sequence). Trimming at V came to 4 bases and at J to 3 bases, leaving 9 bases not matched to a gene. The CDR3 spans 16 residues. The protocol was immunoSEQ multiplex PCR, while the TCRdb copy is restricted to in-frame clones and leaves out a portion. The repertoire holds fewer than 100,000 clones, with more than 80% as singletons. This receptor was obtained from a woman older than 75 with acute or convalescent COVID-19. The sequenced sample was peripheral blood. This chain uses TRBV19 with TRBJ1-1, with 9 bases matching TRBD1. CDR3 region: CASSTLDRGTYTEAFF. CDR3 nucleotide sequence: TGTGCCAGTAGTACTCTGGACAGGGGAACTTACACTGAAGCTTTCTTT.